These 2 T cell receptor beta chains share one sample of origin, sequenced in a study of blood T cells in healthy people across ages. Sample-barcoded 5' priming and a J-beta primer mix drove a second PCR of roughly 6 to 12 cycles. TCRdb independently ran MiXCR on the 5' RACE reads; one entry per CDR3 protein. Of around 790,000 distinct CDR3 sequences in the sample, under 45% were seen once. The sequencing sample was made of blood. The receptor source for this set is a man aged 55-75 years in good health.

Notes on this clonotype: The junction departs from germline at one end; a sequencing error may be responsible. The V call is TRBV10-3, the J call TRBJ2-5; D is unclear. The CDR3 runs 16 residues. Germline V CDR1 and CDR2: ENHRY, SYGVKD. This CDR3 reads CATSDPGSPYQETQYF. The CDR3 region has the DNA TGTGCCACCAGTGACCCAGGTAGCCCGTACCAAGAGACCCAGTACTTC.

Worth noting for this clonotype: One end of the junction is discordant with germline, which a read error may explain. The chain joins TRBV7-2 to TRBJ2-1; 7 nucleotides agree with TRBD2. The CDR3 has 15 residues. Per the germline V gene, CDR1 is SGHTA and CDR2 is FQGNSA. The CDR3 here is CASSSTGTTYSEQFF. The CDR3 region has the DNA TGTGCCAGCAGCTCGACCGGGACTACTTACAGTGAGCAGTTCTTC.